This TCR beta chain was documented in a study of shared clonotypes between healthy human individuals. CD45RO-negative CD8 cells positively selected for CCR7 made up the naive population, which excluded terminally differentiated effector memory CD45RA+ cells. Profiled with immunoSEQ multiplex PCR; TCRdb holds only in-frame clones, not every one. The sample records hundreds of thousands of clones, more than 85% being singletons. Study results and limitations: Generation probability values for non-shared clonotypes were lower than those for clonotypes shared by all four donors. Naive CD4 clonotypes were shared across a few donors at around 5.4%.

Regarding this clone: Its antigen is as yet unknown.

Germline V lookup: CDR1 SGHRS, CDR2 YFSETQ. Germline trimming cut 0 bases from V and 12 bases from J; bases unmatched to any gene: 14. The CDR3 contains 17 residues. The V and J genes are TRBV5-1 and TRBJ2-1, with 11 bases that match TRBD1. Sequencing was performed on naive CD8+ T cells sorted from blood. The receptor was isolated from a man aged 25 to 45 in good health. The CDR3 bases are TGCGCCAGCAGCTTGGACCGGGACAGGGGGGCCCGTGTAGGGCAGTTCTTC. Protein: CASSLDRDRGARVGQFF.